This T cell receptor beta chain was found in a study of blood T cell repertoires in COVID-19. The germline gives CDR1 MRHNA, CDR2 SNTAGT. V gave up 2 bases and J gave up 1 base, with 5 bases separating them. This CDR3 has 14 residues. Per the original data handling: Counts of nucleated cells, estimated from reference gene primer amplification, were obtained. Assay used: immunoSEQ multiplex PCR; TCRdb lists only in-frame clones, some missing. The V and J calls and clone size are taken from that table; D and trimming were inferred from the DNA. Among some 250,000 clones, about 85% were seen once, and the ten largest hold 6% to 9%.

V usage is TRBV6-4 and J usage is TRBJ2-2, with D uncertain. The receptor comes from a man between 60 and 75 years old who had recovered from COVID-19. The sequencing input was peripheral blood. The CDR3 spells CASSDQWNTGELFF. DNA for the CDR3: TGTGCCAGCAGTGACCAATGGAACACCGGGGAGCTGTTTTTT.